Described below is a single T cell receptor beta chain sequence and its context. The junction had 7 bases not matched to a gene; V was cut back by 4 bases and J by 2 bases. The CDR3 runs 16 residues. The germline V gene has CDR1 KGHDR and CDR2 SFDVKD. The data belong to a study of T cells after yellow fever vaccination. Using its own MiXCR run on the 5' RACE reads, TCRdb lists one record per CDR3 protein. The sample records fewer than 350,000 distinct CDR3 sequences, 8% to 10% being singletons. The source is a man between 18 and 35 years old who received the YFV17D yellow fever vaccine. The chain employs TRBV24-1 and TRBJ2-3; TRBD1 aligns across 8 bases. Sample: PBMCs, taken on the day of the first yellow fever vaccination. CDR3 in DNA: TGTGCCACCAGTGACCCATCGACAGGGGACACAGATACGCAGTATTTT. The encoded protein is CATSDPSTGDTDTQYF.